Listed below are T cell receptor beta chains from one sample, sequenced in a study of blood T cell repertoires in COVID-19. The protocol was immunoSEQ multiplex PCR, while the TCRdb copy is restricted to in-frame clones and leaves out a portion. The sample carries about 310,000 clones, around 84% recorded once. Sequenced material: peripheral blood. These receptors all stem from a man aged 70 or older with acute or convalescent COVID-19. Both conserved end residues are part of each CDR3. The order of the fields is CDR3 protein, V gene.

cdr3_aa: CSVDQYNEQFF
v_call: TRBV29-1

cdr3_aa: CASSPLRGMEAGNSPLHF
v_call: TRBV5-4

cdr3_aa: CASSYSGLMIETQYF
v_call: TRBV19

cdr3_aa: CASSIGGSTDTQYF
v_call: TRBV19

cdr3_aa: CASSQTTSSYNEQFF
v_call: TRBV4-1

cdr3_aa: CASSMSGSAGEQYF
v_call: TRBV5-1

cdr3_aa: CASSRGGNAYEQYF
v_call: TRBV4-2

cdr3_aa: CASSYRDRVTNEQFF
v_call: TRBV27

cdr3_aa: CASSVGLAGGTQLVF
v_call: TRBV7-3

cdr3_aa: CASSQTRQYNEQFF
v_call: TRBV7-9

cdr3_aa: CASSFSSGGRNEQYF
v_call: TRBV5-1

cdr3_aa: CASSQMGQDTEAFF
v_call: TRBV7-9

cdr3_aa: CASRPGGSDSPLHF
v_call: TRBV28

cdr3_aa: CAISASSGAYNEQFF
v_call: TRBV10-3

cdr3_aa: CASKSGQAYNEKLFF
v_call: TRBV27

cdr3_aa: CASSLSSGELFF
v_call: TRBV28

cdr3_aa: CASSVGGQPSSGNTIYF
v_call: TRBV9

cdr3_aa: CSARAGDYTF
v_call: TRBV20-1

cdr3_aa: CASSPSWLAHQETQYF
v_call: TRBV27

cdr3_aa: CASSLTDNYGYTF
v_call: TRBV11-1

cdr3_aa: CATSDSAKRLKNEQFF
v_call: TRBV24-1

cdr3_aa: CASSRGDTQYF
v_call: TRBV6-5

cdr3_aa: CASSRTGVENSPLHF
v_call: TRBV5-1